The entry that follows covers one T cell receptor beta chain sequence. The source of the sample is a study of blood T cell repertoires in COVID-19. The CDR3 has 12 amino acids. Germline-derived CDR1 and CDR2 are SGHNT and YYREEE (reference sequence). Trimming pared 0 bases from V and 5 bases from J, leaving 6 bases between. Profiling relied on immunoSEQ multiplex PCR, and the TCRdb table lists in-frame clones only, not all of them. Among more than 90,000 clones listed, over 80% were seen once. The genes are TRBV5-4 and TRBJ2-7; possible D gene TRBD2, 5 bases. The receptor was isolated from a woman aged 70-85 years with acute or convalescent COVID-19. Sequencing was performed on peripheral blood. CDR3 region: CASSLVGDEQYF. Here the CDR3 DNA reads TGTGCCAGCAGCTTGGTCGGGGACGAGCAGTACTTC.